This T cell receptor (beta chain) stems from a study of blood T cell repertoires in COVID-19. This clone was seen more than once but under ten times. Germline V gives CDR1 DFQATT, CDR2 SNEGSKA (reference sequence). Trimming removed 3 bases at V and 1 base at J, with 11 bases between. The CDR3 consists of 14 residues. Method: immunoSEQ multiplex PCR; TCRdb's copy keeps in-frame clones and lacks some. Among approximately 380,000 clones listed, around 90% were seen once. Participant reports of clinical history set cohort assignment. Sequenced: PBMCs or T cells enriched from blood (not recorded which). The clonotype was recovered from a woman between 18 and 29 years old who had recovered from COVID-19. This chain connects TRBV20-1 to TRBJ2-3, with D possibly being TRBD2 (5 bases). The CDR3 sequence: CSASYGERTDTQYF. The CDR3 DNA sequence: TGCAGTGCTAGTTACGGGGAGCGCACAGATACGCAGTATTTT.